Judged by abundance, the clone carrying this TCR beta chain is medium-sized. Trimming took 1 base from V and 4 from J; bases not matched to a gene: 6. The CDR3 has 15 amino acids. In germline, CDR1 is SGHTA, CDR2 FQGTGA. TCRdb fed the PCR reads into MiXCR, producing one record per CDR3 protein. The sample consists of about 14,000 distinct CDR3 sequences, 46% of them appearing once. The source of the sample is a study of tumor-infiltrating lymphocytes in oesophageal squamous cell carcinoma. This clonotype originated in a male donor with esophageal squamous cell carcinoma. The sample was blood. The chain joins TRBV7-3 to TRBJ2-5; TRBD1 agrees at 7 bases. The CDR3 DNA is TGTGCCAGCAGCTTAAACACAGGGGAAGGAGAGACCCAGTACTTC. Translating it yields CASSLNTGEGETQYF.